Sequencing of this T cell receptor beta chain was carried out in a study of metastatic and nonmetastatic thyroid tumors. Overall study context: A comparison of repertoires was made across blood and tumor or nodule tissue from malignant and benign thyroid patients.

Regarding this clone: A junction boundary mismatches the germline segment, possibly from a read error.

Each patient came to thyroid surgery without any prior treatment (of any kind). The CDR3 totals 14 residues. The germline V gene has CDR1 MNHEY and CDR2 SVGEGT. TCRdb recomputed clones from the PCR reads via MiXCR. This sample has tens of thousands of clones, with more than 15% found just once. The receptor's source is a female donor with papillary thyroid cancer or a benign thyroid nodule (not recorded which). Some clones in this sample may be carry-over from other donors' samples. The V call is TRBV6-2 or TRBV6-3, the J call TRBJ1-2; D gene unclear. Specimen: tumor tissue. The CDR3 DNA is TGTGCTAGCAGTTACAATGCAGAATCCTATGGCTACACCTTC. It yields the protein CASSYNAESYGYTF.